This entry concerns a single T cell receptor beta chain. Residents of around 24 US areas, aged about 18 to 100 years, made up the participants. These data come from a study of blood T cell repertoires in COVID-19. The protocol was immunoSEQ multiplex PCR, while the TCRdb copy is restricted to in-frame clones and leaves out a portion. Among 200,000 to 250,000 clones listed, around 85% were seen once. Sequencing was performed on PBMCs or T cells enriched from blood (not recorded which). This clonotype originated in a woman in her 50s in a cohort exposed to, infected with or recovered from COVID-19 (not recorded which).

CDR3 residues: CASSANGGNGYTF. The CDR3 DNA reads TGTGCCAGCAGTGCTAACGGCGGGAACGGCTACACCTTC. V usage is TRBV27 and J usage is TRBJ1-2; D remains unclear. The CDR3 contains 13 residues. The V gene's germline CDR1 is MNHEY and CDR2 SMNVEV (reference sequence). Trimming took off 5 bases at V and 8 bases at J, with 15 bases between the two ends.